Listed here are 5 T cell receptor beta chains from one sample, sequenced in a study of cytomegalovirus exposure and HLA in healthy donors. This PCR relied on a set of 60 Vbeta primers and 13 Jbeta primers. Using immunoSEQ multiplex PCR, the repertoire was profiled, and TCRdb retains in-frame clones only, with some absent. The sample yields 90,000 to 110,000 clones, 70% to 80% seen once. The material sequenced was PBMCs. All receptors derive from a man in his thirties or forties in good health and CMV-seronegative.

This clone was recorded once. This sequence joins TRBV5-1 and TRBJ2-5; D remains ambiguous. Germline assignment: CDR1 SGHRS and CDR2 YFSETQ. The CDR3 extends over 14 amino acids. V was pared by 2 bases and J by 2 bases, with 10 bases between. The CDR3 sequence is CASSLNGLQETQYF. CDR3 nucleotides: TGCGCCAGCAGCTTAAATGGGCTTCAAGAGACCCAGTACTTC.

The chain couples TRBV5-1 to TRBJ1-3; the D gene is possibly TRBD1 (6 bases). The CDR3 is made up of 15 amino acids. CDR1 and CDR2 (germline): SGHRS, YFSETQ. The V end was cut by 0 bases, the J end by 2 bases, with 9 bases between. DNA of the CDR3: TGCGCCAGCAGCTTGGAGGGGGACACTGGAAACACCATATATTTT. It translates to CASSLEGDTGNTIYF.

The chain carries TRBV7-9 and TRBJ2-2; D is possibly TRBD2 (5 bases). There are 14 residues in the CDR3. V lost 3 bases to trimming and J lost 1 base, with 6 bases between them. Germline V gene data show CDR1 as SEHNR and CDR2 as FQNEAQ (reference sequence). Written as DNA, the CDR3 is TGTGCCAGCAGCTTCCGGGAGAACACCGGGGAGCTGTTTTTT. Translation: CASSFRENTGELFF.

The chain recombines TRBV15 with TRBJ1-1, with D possibly TRBD1 on 6 matching bases. Germline-derived CDR1 and CDR2 are LNHNV and YYDKDF (reference sequence). Trimming removed 1 base from V and 3 bases from J, with 15 bases in between. The CDR3 has 16 residues. The DNA of the CDR3 is TGTGCCACCAGCAGAGGTCTTACAGGGAGGGACACTGAAGCTTTCTTT. Translating gives CATSRGLTGRDTEAFF.

Concerning this clone itself: The same CDR3 is also encoded by other DNA sequences in this sample. CDR3 DNA sequence: TGTGCCAGCAGCCAAGAACCGGGAGCACTACAAGAGACCCAGTACTTC. Translating it yields CASSQEPGALQETQYF. This chain uses TRBV4-2 with TRBJ2-5; a possible D gene is TRBD2 (6 bases). The V gene lost 0 bases and the J gene lost 2 bases, with 13 bases spanning the gap. The CDR3 runs to 16 residues. Germline assignment: CDR1 LGHNA and CDR2 YNFKEQ.